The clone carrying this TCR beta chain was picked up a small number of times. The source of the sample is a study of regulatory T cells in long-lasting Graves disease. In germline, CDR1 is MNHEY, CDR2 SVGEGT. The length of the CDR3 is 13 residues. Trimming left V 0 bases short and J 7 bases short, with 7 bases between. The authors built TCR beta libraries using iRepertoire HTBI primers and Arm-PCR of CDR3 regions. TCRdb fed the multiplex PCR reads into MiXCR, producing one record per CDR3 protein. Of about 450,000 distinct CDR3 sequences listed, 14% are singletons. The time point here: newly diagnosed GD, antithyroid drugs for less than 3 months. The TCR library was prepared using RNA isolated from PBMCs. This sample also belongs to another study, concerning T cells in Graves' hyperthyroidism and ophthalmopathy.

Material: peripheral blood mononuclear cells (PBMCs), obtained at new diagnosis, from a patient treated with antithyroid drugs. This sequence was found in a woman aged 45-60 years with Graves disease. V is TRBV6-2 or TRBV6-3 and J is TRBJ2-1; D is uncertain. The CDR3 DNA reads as TGTGCCAGCAGTTACTCGATAGTTAATGAGCAGTTCTTC. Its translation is CASSYSIVNEQFF.